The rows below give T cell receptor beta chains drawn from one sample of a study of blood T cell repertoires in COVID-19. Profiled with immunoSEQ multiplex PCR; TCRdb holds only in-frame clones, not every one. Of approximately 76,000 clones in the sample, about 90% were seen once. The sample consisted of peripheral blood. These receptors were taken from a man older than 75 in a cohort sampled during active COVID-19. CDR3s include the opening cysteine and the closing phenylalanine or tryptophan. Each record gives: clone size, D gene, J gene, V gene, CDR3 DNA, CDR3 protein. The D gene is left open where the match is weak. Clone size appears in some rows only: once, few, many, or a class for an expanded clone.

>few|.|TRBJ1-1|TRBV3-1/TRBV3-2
TGTGCCAGCAGCCCGACAGAGAACACTGAAGCTTTCTTT
CASSPTENTEAFF
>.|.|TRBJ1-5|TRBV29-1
TGCAGCGTTGTGATAGGGGGGAGGGATCAGCCCCAGCATTTT
CSVVIGGRDQPQHF
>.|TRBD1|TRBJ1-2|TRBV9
TGTGCCAGCAGTAACACAGGGGTCTACACCTTC
CASSNTGVYTF
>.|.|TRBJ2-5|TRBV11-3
TGTGCCAGCAGCCCAGGGGTTGAAGAGACCCAGTACTTC
CASSPGVEETQYF
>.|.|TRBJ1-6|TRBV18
TGTGCCAGCTCTCGGGACTATAATTCACCCCTCCACTTT
CASSRDYNSPLHF
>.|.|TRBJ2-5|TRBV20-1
TGCAGTGCTAGTCTTAAAGAGACCCAGTACTTC
CSASLKETQYF
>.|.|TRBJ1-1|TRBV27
TGTGCCAGCACCCCAGATGGGGCAGGGAAGAACACTGAAGCTTTCTTT
CASTPDGAGKNTEAFF
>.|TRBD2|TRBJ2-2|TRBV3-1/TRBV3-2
TGTGCCAGCAGCCAAGATCAGAGGACTAGCGGGGGAGTAACCGGGGAGCTGTTTTTT
CASSQDQRTSGGVTGELFF
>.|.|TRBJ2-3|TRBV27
TGTGCCAGCAGTGGGTTTATCCGGGGAACTGCAGATACGCAGTATTTT
CASSGFIRGTADTQYF
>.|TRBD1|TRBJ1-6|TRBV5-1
TGCGCCAGCAGCCCAACAGGGACAGGGCTTGTAAATTCACCCCTCCACTTT
CASSPTGTGLVNSPLHF
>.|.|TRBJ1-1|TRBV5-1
TGCGCCAGCAGTGAAGCGGGGACGAACACTGAAGCTTTCTTT
CASSEAGTNTEAFF
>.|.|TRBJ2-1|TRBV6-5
TGTGCCAGCGCCCGGGTTACGGCGGGGTACAATGAGCAGTTCTTC
CASARVTAGYNEQFF